The present TCR beta chain was sequenced within a study of T cell responses to AZD1222 COVID-19 vaccine (dated by TCRdb to about 2021). For the wider study: A total of just over 230 trial participants underwent TCR sequencing, of whom about 210 received two doses of AZD1222 and around 25 received two doses of the MenACWY control vaccine. Trial participants were enrolled by age into 18-55, 56-69 and 70-plus year subgroups, with around 140, 26 and 57 TCR-sequenced participants respectively. Findings and caveats that apply to the study as a whole: Epitopes outside the regions mutated in the B.1.351 and B.1.1.7 variants were reportedly recognized by nearly half of the unique spike-specific TCRs. After two AZD1222 doses, spike-specific TCR breadth and depth were significantly higher than at day 0 and than in MenACWY recipients. In the small 56-69-year group, the increase in depth fell short of significance, most likely because of low power. Most participants were white British and females outnumbered males, and the authors suggested that clonal diversity may have been underestimated. Because no day 14 peak-response samples were available, repertoires were characterized only after the peak T cell response. Conclusions about previously exposed vaccinees were limited because only six AZD1222 recipients were SARS-CoV-2 seropositive at baseline. Vaccine-associated CD4 TCRs spanned the whole spike protein, with dominant responses in regions 160-218 and 743-854.

The meaning of the sample's time point label: about 28 days (+/-7) after the second vaccine dose. AZD1222 recipients whose second dose came at about 4 weeks and those whose second dose came at about 12 weeks were combined into one group, since spike-specific TCR depth and breadth did not differ between the two schedules. Vaccinee samples were obtained from the UK trials COV001 and COV002, which included a single-blind randomized controlled phase 2/3 trial of AZD1222 (ChAdOx1 nCoV-19) in healthy adults. For TCRbeta chain sequencing, PBMC samples were collected from trial participants at day 0 and at day 28 after the second dose. V lost 7 bases and J lost 4 bases; the stretch between them is 13 bases long. CDR1 and CDR2, per the germline V gene (reference sequence), are LNHDA and SQIVND. The CDR3 starts with the cysteine, ends with the phenylalanine, and has 13 residues. Only the CDR3 DNA stays, 39 bases, in frame from base 1.

The CDR3 regions of human TCRbeta chains were analyzed by immunosequencing. As for the original processing: TCRs in the repertoires were matched against a reference library of SARS-CoV-2-specific TCRs that had been generated with the MIRA antigen-specificity platform. Breadth was defined as the fraction of unique TCRs that were SARS-CoV-2-associated, and depth was defined as the fraction of total T cells that were SARS-CoV-2-associated. Using the MIRA data, each spike-specific TCR was assigned both to the spike region to which the TCR was reactive and to a CD4 or CD8 class. Log10-transformed breadth and depth values were compared by one-way ANOVA with Sidak's multiple comparisons tests. TCRdb obtained this table from immuneACCESS and retained in-frame rearrangements with V and J assigned. These tables miss some clones; where compared with another copy, unresolved V genes account for less than half of the shortfall, and the remainder is unexplained. V and J calls and clone size are given by that table; D and trimming were obtained from the DNA. The sample table holds some 79,000 clones, of which over 75% were seen once. Clones ranked in the top ten supply 9.5% to 13% of the sample.

Remarks on this clone: The specificity of this receptor is unknown. Base qualities are missing; no much larger clone stands one base away.

Source: peripheral blood, taken 28 days after the second AZD1222 dose. The receptor's source is an adult who received the AZD1222 COVID-19 vaccine. The sequence links TRBV19 to TRBJ1-1; the D gene is perhaps TRBD1, on 6 matching bases. The nucleotides read TGTGCCAGTACCAGGGGAACCTTCACTGAAGCTTTCTTT. Its protein is CASTRGTFTEAFF. The entire variable domain, with the stretches around the CDR3 drawn from the reference TRBV19 and TRBJ1-1 proteins, is DGGITQSPKYLFRKEGQNVTLSCEQNLNHDAMYWYRQDPGQGLRLIYYSQIVNDFQKGDIAEGYSVSREKKESFPLTVTSAQKNPTAFYLCASTRGTFTEAFFGQGTRLTVV.